Listed below are T cell receptor beta chains from one sample, sequenced in a study of cytomegalovirus exposure and HLA in healthy donors. Assay: immunoSEQ multiplex PCR; the TCRdb copy retains only in-frame clones and omits some. The table lists approximately 170,000 clones, around 80% of them singletons, with 1.9% in the top ten. Sequencing input: PBMCs. The source is a human donor in good health. Each CDR3 is given with its conserved first and last residue. A row's size may be missing; if present it is once, few, many or a size class.

abundance,v_gene,j_gene,CDR3aa
-,TRBV6-5,TRBJ1-5,CASSYRGLDQPQHF
-,TRBV4-3,TRBJ1-2,CASSQDWTASNYGYTF
-,TRBV7-2,TRBJ2-7,CASSLARGNEQYF
-,TRBV15,TRBJ2-5,CATSRETRGGTQYF
-,TRBV9,TRBJ2-1,CASSVVAGAVEQFF
few,TRBV4-1,TRBJ2-7,CASSAQGAYEQYF
-,TRBV5-4,TRBJ2-5,CASSFPDRPADYLHF
-,TRBV2,TRBJ2-2,CASSVRASGAFANTGELFF
-,TRBV7-2,TRBJ2-7,CASRFSTGGGYEQYF
-,TRBV7-9,TRBJ1-1,CASSHNRGPAPEAFF
-,TRBV7-9,TRBJ1-3,CASRPEHYSGNTIYF
few,TRBV7-3,TRBJ2-1,CASSLVGSGGAGLNNEQFF
-,TRBV5-8,TRBJ2-1,CASSLPGTNLGNEQFF
once,TRBV2,TRBJ2-2,CASSVGSTRGELFF
-,TRBV5-1,TRBJ1-4,CASSPQLGGRANEKLFF
few,TRBV4-3,TRBJ2-2,CASSPDFAGTGELFF
-,TRBV5-1,TRBJ2-3,CASSLGSGVLGDTQYF
-,TRBV4-3,TRBJ1-4,CASSQDYATNEKLFF
few,TRBV7-9,TRBJ2-7,CASSLAGREQYF
-,TRBV10-2,TRBJ1-1,CASSDRTGSPGNTEAFF
-,TRBV4-3,TRBJ2-1,CASSQDRLAEYNEQFF
once,TRBV11-3,TRBJ1-5,CASSSNRGREDQPQHF
-,TRBV10-3,TRBJ2-3,CAIRASTDTQYF
few,TRBV11-1,TRBJ2-3,CASSLEFGGGGYTDTQYF
-,TRBV4-1,TRBJ2-3,CASSQIAGSTDTQYF
-,TRBV2,TRBJ1-1,CASGTAPNTEAFF
-,TRBV7-2,TRBJ2-7,CASSLLTGVEQYF
-,TRBV9,TRBJ2-4,CASTKDTTAKNIQYF
-,TRBV10-3,TRBJ1-5,CAISDRGPNQPQHF